This T cell receptor beta chain was sequenced during a study of CD8 T cells in Susac syndrome. Trimming at V came to 4 bases and at J to 4 bases, leaving 6 bases not matched to a gene. Germline CDR1 is SGHDT and CDR2 is YYEEEE. The CDR3 runs to 14 residues. Random hexamers were used to reverse transcribe roughly 0.45 to 1 ug of RNA. The amplification used immunoSEQ multiplex PCR on TCR beta CDR3; it spanned 54 Vbeta and 13 Jbeta. TCRdb used MiXCR to reprocess the immunoSEQ multiplex PCR reads, holding one entry per CDR3 protein. The repertoire includes roughly 160,000 distinct CDR3 sequences, just under 95% of them detected once, and roughly 0.14% sits in the top ten. Sequencing of TCR beta was performed on blood CD8+ and CD4+ T cells. Negative magnetic isolation gave CD8+ and CD4+ cells; FACS enriched CD8+ TEMRA.

The sequenced sample consisted of CD4+ T cells from PBMCs. This sequence originates from a human donor in good health. This rearrangement joins TRBV5-6 to TRBJ2-7; 9 positions agree with TRBD1. The CDR3 DNA sequence: TGTGCCAGCAGCCGACCGGGACAGGGTTACGAGCAGTACTTC. It yields the protein CASSRPGQGYEQYF. Together with reference TRBV5-6 and TRBJ2-7, the CDR3 gives the full variable domain: DAGVTQSPTHLIKTRGQQVTLRCSPKSGHDTVSWYQQALGQGPQFIFQYYEEEERQRGNFPDRFSGHQFPNYSSELNVNALLLGDSALYLCASSRPGQGYEQYFGPGTRLTVT.